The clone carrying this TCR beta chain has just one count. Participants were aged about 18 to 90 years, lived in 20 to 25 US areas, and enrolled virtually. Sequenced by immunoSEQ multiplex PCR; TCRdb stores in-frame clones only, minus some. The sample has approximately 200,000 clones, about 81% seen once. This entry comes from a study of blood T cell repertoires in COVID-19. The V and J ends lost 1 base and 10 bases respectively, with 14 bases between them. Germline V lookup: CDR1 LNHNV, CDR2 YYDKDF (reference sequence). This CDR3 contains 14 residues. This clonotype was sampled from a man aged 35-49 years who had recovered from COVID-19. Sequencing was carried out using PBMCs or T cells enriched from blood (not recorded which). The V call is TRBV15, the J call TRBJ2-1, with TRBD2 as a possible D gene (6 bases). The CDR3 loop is CATSRATSLREQFF. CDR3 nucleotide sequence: TGTGCCACCAGCAGAGCGACTAGTCTTCGCGAGCAGTTCTTC.